This T cell receptor beta chain stems from a study of Graves' ophthalmopathy and Graves' hyperthyroidism. Researchers took RNA transcripts and amplified TCR beta CDR3 regions from them. RT-PCR with HTBI primers came first, then second-round multiplex PCR. TCRdb re-analysed the multiplex PCR reads in MiXCR, keeping a single row per CDR3 protein. The sample contains approximately 160,000 distinct CDR3 sequences, 30% to 45% of which appear only once. This clonotype was recorded many times. The TCR was taken from a woman in her thirties or forties with Graves' ophthalmopathy. Source material: peripheral blood.

The CDR3, as DNA: TGCAGTGCTGACCGGGACTCTTACGCTTTCTTT. This encodes CSADRDSYAFF. V usage is TRBV20-1 and J usage is TRBJ1-1; weak D call: TRBD1 (5 bases). Germline CDR1 and CDR2: DFQATT and SNEGSKA (reference sequence). This CDR3 contains 11 residues. V was trimmed by 5 bases and J by 11 bases, leaving 15 bases between them.